Listed here are 12 T cell receptor beta chains from one sample, sequenced in a study of cytomegalovirus exposure and HLA in healthy donors. The PCR had 60 Vbeta and 13 Jbeta primers. Here immunoSEQ multiplex PCR was the method, and the copy in TCRdb shows in-frame clones only, minus some. The table lists 90,000 to 150,000 clones, 60% to 85% of them singletons. Sequenced: PBMCs. The receptors stem from a man aged 45-65 years in good health and CMV-seropositive.

The V and J genes are TRBV28 and TRBJ2-7; TRBD1 agrees at 10 bases. Germline lookup yields CDR1 MDHEN and CDR2 SYDVKM. The trim removed 7 bases at V and 5 bases at J, leaving 8 bases unmatched. There are 14 residues in the CDR3. The chain's CDR3 is CASTDRQGAHEQYF. CDR3 DNA: TGTGCCAGCACTGATCGACAGGGGGCCCACGAGCAGTACTTC.

The chain has TRBV5-1 and TRBJ2-7, with 11 positions matching TRBD2. With V trimmed by 2 bases and J by 0 bases, 10 bases remained unmatched. Germline lookup yields CDR1 SGHRS and CDR2 YFSETQ. The CDR3 totals 18 residues. CDR3 loop: CASSLAGTSGRSSYEQYF. Here the CDR3 DNA reads TGCGCCAGCAGCTTAGCCGGGACTAGCGGAAGAAGCTCCTACGAGCAGTACTTC.

This clone was picked up a small number of times. J is TRBJ2-2 and V is TRBV6-5, with a tentative D call TRBD2 (5 bases). Germline values: CDR1 MNHEY, CDR2 SVGAGI. The CDR3 is made up of 16 amino acids. The V gene lost 0 bases and the J gene lost 3 bases, with 11 bases spanning the gap. DNA for the CDR3: TGTGCCAGCAGTTACTCTGTCGGGAAGGACACCGGGGAGCTGTTTTTT. This encodes CASSYSVGKDTGELFF.

The chain recombines TRBV7-2 with TRBJ2-5; TRBD2 aligns across 9 bases. The CDR3 is 14 residues long. The germline CDR1 and CDR2 sequences are SGHTA and FQGNSA. The J segment lost 9 bases and the V segment lost 7 bases, leaving 12 bases of the junction unmatched. The CDR3 nucleotides read TGTGCCAGCACCCCCCTGACTAGCGGCAGGGCCCAGTACTTC. Translated, it gives CASTPLTSGRAQYF.

J is TRBJ1-3 and V is TRBV6-6; D remains unclear. The CDR3 contains 15 residues. Germline-derived CDR1 and CDR2 are MNHNY and SVGAGI (reference sequence). V gave up 2 bases and J gave up 0 bases, with 8 bases separating them. The CDR3 loop is CASSYGGFSGNTIYF. The CDR3, as DNA: TGTGCCAGCAGTTACGGAGGGTTCTCTGGAAACACCATATATTTT.

The chain links TRBV5-8 to TRBJ1-4; D is unresolved. Germline CDR1 reads SGHTS; CDR2 reads YDEGEE. The CDR3 is made up of 15 amino acids. Deletions cut 7 bases from V and 5 bases from J, with 18 bases between. The DNA for the CDR3 is TGTGCCAGCGGCCCCCGAACAGAGAGAAATGAAAAACTGTTTTTT. It translates to CASGPRTERNEKLFF. Filled out from reference TRBV5-8 and TRBJ1-4, the complete variable domain reads EAGVTQSPTHLIKTRGQQATLRCSPISGHTSVYWYQQALGLGLQFLLWYDEGEERNRGNFPPRFSGRQFPNYSSELNVNALELEDSALYLCASGPRTERNEKLFFGSGTQLSVL.

The rearrangement links TRBV6-5 to TRBJ1-5; 12 bases agree with TRBD1. This CDR3 comprises 16 residues. Looked up from germline, CDR1 is MNHEY and CDR2 is SVGAGI. V lost 0 bases to trimming and J lost 6 bases; unmatched junction nucleotides: 3. The CDR3, as DNA: TGTGCCAGCAGTTACTCCGGGACAGGGGGCGGTCAGCCCCAGCATTTT. Amino acid sequence: CASSYSGTGGGQPQHF.

This clone was seen a handful of times. The chain uses TRBV4-1 and TRBJ2-1; 10 bases fit TRBD1. Germline CDR1 reads MGHRA; CDR2 reads YSYEKL. Trimming cost V 1 base and J 7 bases; bases outside gene matches: 7. This CDR3 region has 16 residues. CDR3 residues: CASSQVGDRGRNEQFF. The DNA of the CDR3 is TGCGCCAGCAGCCAAGTTGGGGACAGGGGAAGGAATGAGCAGTTCTTC.

The rearrangement joins TRBV11-2 to TRBJ1-5; no reliable D call. CDR3 length equals 13 residues. Per germline, CDR1 SGHAT and CDR2 FQNNGV. Trimming removed 0 bases from V and 5 bases from J, with 5 bases in between. The CDR3 bases are TGTGCCAGCAGCTTAGATCCGGATCAGCCCCAGCATTTT. Translating it yields CASSLDPDQPQHF.

This chain connects TRBV5-1 to TRBJ2-7, with TRBD1 identical over 7 bases. The CDR3 loop spans 14 amino acids. The J segment lost 3 bases and the V segment lost 3 bases, leaving 6 bases of the junction unmatched. Germline CDR1 reads SGHRS; CDR2 reads YFSETQ. The CDR3 region has the DNA TGCGCCAGCAGCTCCTTGGGACAGATCTACGAGCAGTACTTC. This encodes CASSSLGQIYEQYF.

CDR3 DNA sequence: TGTGCCAGTAGTACAGACAGGGGCGACGAGCAGTACTTC. As protein: CASSTDRGDEQYF. The chain links TRBV19 to TRBJ2-7, with 8 positions matching TRBD1. The CDR3 totals 13 residues. Germline V gene lookup returns CDR1 LNHDA and CDR2 SQIVND (reference sequence). J gave up 5 bases and V 4 bases, and 4 bases lay outside the gene matches.

This chain links TRBV7-3 with TRBJ2-7; 8 nucleotides align to TRBD1. The germline V gene has CDR1 SGHTA and CDR2 FQGTGA. V was clipped by 3 bases and J by 3 bases; unmatched bases: 4. This CDR3 comprises 14 residues. CDR3 coding DNA: TGTGCCAGCAGCTTCGGACAGGGTAACTACGAGCAGTACTTC. Translation: CASSFGQGNYEQYF.